This T cell receptor beta chain was recorded in a study of cytomegalovirus exposure and HLA in healthy donors. About the study: A later analysis reported the 120 or so validation repertoires used the same platform as the 550 to 700 first-cohort repertoires.

V lost 4 bases and J lost 3; bases outside the gene matches: 12. The germline CDR1 and CDR2 sequences are SGHRS and YFSETQ. The CDR3 is 16 residues long. Of note for this clone: Its antigen is not identified.

Study-level findings and limits: According to a later analysis, TCR clusters from the first cohort tended to co-occur in the 100 to 150 validation repertoires. The classifier was said to identify cytomegalovirus status with high specificity and sensitivity.

The study drew the donors from its 120-subject validation cohort, separate from the roughly 700-subject first cohort. Data came from immunoSEQ multiplex PCR; TCRdb stores just in-frame clones and leaves some out. In the table there are 200,000 to 250,000 clones, 65% to 85% of which are singletons. The TCR was taken from a young woman in good health and CMV-seropositive. V is TRBV5-1 and J is TRBJ1-1; 7 bases are a match to TRBD1. Sequenced sample: PBMCs. CDR3: CASSGGQLSFDTEAFF. The CDR3 region has the DNA TGCGCCAGCAGCGGGGGACAGTTGAGTTTTGACACTGAAGCTTTCTTT. Combining the CDR3 with reference TRBV5-1 and TRBJ1-1 gives the whole variable domain KAGVTQTPRYLIKTRGQQVTLSCSPISGHRSVSWYQQTPGQGLQFLFEYFSETQRNKGNFPGRFSGRQFSNSRSEMNVSTLELGDSALYLCASSGGQLSFDTEAFFGQGTRLTVV.